Below, one TCR beta chain is given with its context. A second 7 to 11 cycle PCR used barcoded and J-beta primers. TCRdb reprocessed the 5' RACE reads via MiXCR and lists one record per CDR3 protein. This table has 650,000 to 950,000 distinct CDR3 sequences, under 45% appearing once. The CDR3 has 17 amino acids. CDR1 and CDR2 from the germline V gene are ENHRY and SYGVKD. Trimming stripped 0 bases from V and 10 bases from J, with 22 bases between. The sample belongs to a study of blood T cells in healthy people across ages. This chain connects TRBV10-3 to TRBJ2-1; weak D call: TRBD2 (6 bases). The receptor was derived from a man aged 60 to 75 in good health. Sequencing used blood. CDR3 amino acids: CAISESPGTSSSYEQFF. The CDR3 region has the DNA TGTGCCATCAGTGAGTCGCCCGGGACTTCGAGCTCCTACGAGCAGTTCTTC.